This T cell receptor (beta chain) comes out of a study of shared clonotypes between healthy human individuals. Study summary: The plates for each donor numbered three CD4 naive, three CD4 memory, two CD8 naive and one CD8 memory.

This CDR3 spans 19 amino acids. General study findings and limits: The four-donor shared clonotypes exceeded non-shared clonotypes in generation probability, with non-shared ones scoring lower.

As concerns this clone: Its target is unknown.

The authors loaded around 190 ng DNA, tens of thousands of T cell genomes, into sorted-subset replicate PCRs. Sequencing used immunoSEQ multiplex PCR; TCRdb keeps in-frame clones, though not all of them. Counted here are some 1,100,000 clones, around three quarters occurring once; the ten biggest clones make up under 0.65%. The source of this sequence is a man aged 18 to 35 in good health. Some clones in this sample may be carry-over from other donors' samples. V gene TRBV21-1 combines with J gene TRBJ2-5; TRBD2 was called by the table and not checked on the DNA. TRBV21-1 counts as a pseudogene. Sequencing used memory CD4+ T cells from PBMCs. Subset here: CD45RA-negative fraction. Here the CDR3 reads CASSKAGWGDDTGEETQYF. Written as DNA, the CDR3 is TGTGCCAGCAGCAAAGCTGGGTGGGGGGATGATACGGGCGAAGAGACCCAGTACTTC.